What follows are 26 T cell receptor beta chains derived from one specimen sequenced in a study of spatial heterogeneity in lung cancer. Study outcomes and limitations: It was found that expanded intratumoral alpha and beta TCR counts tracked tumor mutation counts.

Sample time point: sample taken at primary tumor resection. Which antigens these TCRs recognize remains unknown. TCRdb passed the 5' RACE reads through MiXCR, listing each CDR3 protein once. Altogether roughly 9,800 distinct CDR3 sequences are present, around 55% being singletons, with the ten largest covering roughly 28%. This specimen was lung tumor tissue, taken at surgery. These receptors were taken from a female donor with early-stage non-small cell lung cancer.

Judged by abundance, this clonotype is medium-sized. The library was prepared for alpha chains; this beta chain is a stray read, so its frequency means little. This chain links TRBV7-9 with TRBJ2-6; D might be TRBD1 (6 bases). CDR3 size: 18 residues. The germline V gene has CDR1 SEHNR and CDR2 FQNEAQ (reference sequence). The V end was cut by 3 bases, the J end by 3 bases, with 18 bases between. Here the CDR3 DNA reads TGTGCCAGCAGCTTTTGGGTCCTCTCAGGGGTTGGGGCCAACGTCCTGACTTTC. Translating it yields CASSFWVLSGVGANVLTF.

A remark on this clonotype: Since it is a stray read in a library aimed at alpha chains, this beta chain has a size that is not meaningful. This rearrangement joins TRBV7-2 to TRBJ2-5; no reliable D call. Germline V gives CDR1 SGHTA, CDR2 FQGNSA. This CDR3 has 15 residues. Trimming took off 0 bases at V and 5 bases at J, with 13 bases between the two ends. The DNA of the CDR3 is TGTGCCAGCAGCTTAGCGATGGTGTATACGGAGACCCAGTACTTC. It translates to CASSLAMVYTETQYF.

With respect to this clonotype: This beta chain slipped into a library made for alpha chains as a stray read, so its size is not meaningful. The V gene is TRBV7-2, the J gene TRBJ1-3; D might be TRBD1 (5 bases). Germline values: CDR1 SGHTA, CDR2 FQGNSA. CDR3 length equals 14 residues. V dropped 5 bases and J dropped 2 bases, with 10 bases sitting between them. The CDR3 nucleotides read TGTGCCAGCAGCCGGACAAACGCTGGAAACACCATATATTTT. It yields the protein CASSRTNAGNTIYF.

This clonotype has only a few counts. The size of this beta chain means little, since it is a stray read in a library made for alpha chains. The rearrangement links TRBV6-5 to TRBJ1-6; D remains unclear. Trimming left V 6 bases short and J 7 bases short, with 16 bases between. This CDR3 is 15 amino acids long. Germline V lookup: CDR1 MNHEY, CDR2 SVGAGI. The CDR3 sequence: CASRFLGRANSPLHF. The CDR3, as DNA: TGTGCCAGCAGGTTTCTTGGACGGGCGAATTCACCCCTCCACTTT.

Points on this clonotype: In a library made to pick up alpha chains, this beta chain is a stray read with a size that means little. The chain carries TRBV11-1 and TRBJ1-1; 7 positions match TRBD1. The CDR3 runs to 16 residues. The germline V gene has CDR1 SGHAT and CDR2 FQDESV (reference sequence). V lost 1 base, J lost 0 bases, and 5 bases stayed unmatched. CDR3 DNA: TGTGCCAGCAGCTTAGAGGGGGGACAGCTGAACACTGAAGCTTTCTTT. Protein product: CASSLEGGQLNTEAFF. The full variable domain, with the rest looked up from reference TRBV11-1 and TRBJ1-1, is EAEVAQSPRYKITEKSQAVAFWCDPISGHATLYWYRQILGQGPELLVQFQDESVVDDSQLPKDRFSAERLKGVDSTLKIQPAELGDSAMYLCASSLEGGQLNTEAFFGQGTRLTVV.

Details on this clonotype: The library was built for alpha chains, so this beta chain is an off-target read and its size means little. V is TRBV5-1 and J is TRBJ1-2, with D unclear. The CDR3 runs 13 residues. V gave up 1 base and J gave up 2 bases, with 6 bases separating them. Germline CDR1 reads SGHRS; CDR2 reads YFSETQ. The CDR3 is CASSLNGNYGYTF. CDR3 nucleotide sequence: TGCGCCAGCAGCTTGAACGGGAACTATGGCTACACCTTC.

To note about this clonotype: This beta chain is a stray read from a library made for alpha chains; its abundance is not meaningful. CDR3 amino acids: CSASYPARYSYEQYF. The CDR3, as DNA: TGCAGTGCTAGTTATCCCGCCCGATACTCCTACGAGCAGTACTTC. This chain joins TRBV20-1 and TRBJ2-7; unclear D gene. The CDR3 totals 15 residues. The V end lost 3 bases, the J end lost 0 bases, and 15 bases lay between the germline ends. Germline loops: CDR1 DFQATT, CDR2 SNEGSKA (reference sequence).

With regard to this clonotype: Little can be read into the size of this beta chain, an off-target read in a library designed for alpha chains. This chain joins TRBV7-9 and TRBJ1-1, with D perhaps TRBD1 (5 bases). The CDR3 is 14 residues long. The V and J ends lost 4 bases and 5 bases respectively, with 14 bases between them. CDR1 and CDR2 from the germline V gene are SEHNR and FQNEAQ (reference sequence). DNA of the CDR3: TGTGCCAGCAGCTCTACCGGGGGGAGTACTGAAGCTTTCTTT. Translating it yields CASSSTGGSTEAFF. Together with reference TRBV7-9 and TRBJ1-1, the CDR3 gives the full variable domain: DTGVSQNPRHKITKRGQNVTFRCDPISEHNRLYWYRQTLGQGPEFLTYFQNEAQLEKSRLLSDRFSAERPKGSFSTLEIQRTEQGDSAMYLCASSSTGGSTEAFFGQGTRLTVV.

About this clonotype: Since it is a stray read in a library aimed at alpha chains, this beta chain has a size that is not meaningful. CDR3 protein: CASSVRRQETQYF. The CDR3 nucleotides are TGTGCCAGCAGTGTACGTAGGCAAGAGACCCAGTACTTC. The chain recombines TRBV2 with TRBJ2-5; D not certain. The CDR3 has 13 residues. V was cut by 4 bases and J by 2 bases, with 8 bases left in between. CDR1 is SNHLY and CDR2 is FYNNEI in the germline V gene.

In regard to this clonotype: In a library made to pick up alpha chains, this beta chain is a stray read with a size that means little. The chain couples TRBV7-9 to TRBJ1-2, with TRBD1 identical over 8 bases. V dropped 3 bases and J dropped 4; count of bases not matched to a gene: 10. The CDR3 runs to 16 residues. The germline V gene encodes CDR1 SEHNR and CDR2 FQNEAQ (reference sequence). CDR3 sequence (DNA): TGTGCCAGCAGCTTGACCCGGACAGGGAGGGCCTATGGCTACACCTTC. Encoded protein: CASSLTRTGRAYGYTF.

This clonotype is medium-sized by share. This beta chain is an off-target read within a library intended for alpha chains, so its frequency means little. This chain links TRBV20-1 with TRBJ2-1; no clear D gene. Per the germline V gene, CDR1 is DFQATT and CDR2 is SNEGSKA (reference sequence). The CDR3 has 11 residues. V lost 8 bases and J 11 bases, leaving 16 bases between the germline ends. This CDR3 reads CSTERGVKQFF. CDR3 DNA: TGCAGTACTGAGAGAGGTGTAAAGCAGTTCTTC.

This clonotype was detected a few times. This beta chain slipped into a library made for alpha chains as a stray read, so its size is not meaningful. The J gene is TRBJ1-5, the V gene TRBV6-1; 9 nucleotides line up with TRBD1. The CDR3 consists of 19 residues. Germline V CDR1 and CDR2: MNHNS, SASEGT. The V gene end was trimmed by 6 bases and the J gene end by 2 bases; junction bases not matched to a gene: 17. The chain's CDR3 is CASRGTGQGLAVGNQPQHF. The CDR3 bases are TGTGCCAGCAGAGGAACGGGACAGGGACTCGCAGTGGGCAATCAGCCCCAGCATTTT.

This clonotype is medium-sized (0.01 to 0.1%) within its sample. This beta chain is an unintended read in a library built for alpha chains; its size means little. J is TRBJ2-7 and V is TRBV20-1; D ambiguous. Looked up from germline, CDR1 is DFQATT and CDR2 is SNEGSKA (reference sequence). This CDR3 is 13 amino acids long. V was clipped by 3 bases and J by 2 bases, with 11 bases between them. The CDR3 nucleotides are TGCAGTGCTAGTGGGCTGGCGCCCTACGAGCAGTACTTC. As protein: CSASGLAPYEQYF.

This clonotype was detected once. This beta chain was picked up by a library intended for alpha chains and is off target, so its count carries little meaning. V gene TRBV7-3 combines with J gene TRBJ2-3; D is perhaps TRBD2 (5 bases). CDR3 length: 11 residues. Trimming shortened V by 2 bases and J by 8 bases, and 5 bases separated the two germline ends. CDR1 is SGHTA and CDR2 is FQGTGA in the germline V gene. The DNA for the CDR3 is TGTGCCAGCAGCTTAGGGAGTACGCAGTATTTT. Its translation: CASSLGSTQYF.

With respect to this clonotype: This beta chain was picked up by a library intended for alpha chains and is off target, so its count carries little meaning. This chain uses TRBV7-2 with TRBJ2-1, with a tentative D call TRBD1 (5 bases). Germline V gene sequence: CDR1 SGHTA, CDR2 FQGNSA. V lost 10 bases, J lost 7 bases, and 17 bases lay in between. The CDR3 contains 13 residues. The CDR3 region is CAISEYRQNEQFF. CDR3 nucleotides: TGTGCCATCAGTGAATACAGGCAGAATGAGCAGTTCTTC.

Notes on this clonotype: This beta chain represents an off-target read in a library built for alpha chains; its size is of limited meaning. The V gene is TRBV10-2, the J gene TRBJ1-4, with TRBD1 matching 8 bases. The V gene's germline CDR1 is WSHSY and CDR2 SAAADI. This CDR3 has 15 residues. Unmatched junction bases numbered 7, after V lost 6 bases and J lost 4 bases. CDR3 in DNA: TGCGCCAGCAGGGACCCGGACAGGGATAATGAAAAACTGTTTTTT. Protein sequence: CASRDPDRDNEKLFF.

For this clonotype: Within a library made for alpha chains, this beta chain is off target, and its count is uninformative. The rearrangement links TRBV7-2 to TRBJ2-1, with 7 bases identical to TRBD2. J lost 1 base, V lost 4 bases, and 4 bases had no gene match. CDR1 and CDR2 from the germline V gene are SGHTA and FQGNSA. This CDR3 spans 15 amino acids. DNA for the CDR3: TGTGCCAGCAGCTCCAGCGGGGTGTCCTACAATGAGCAGTTCTTC. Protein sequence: CASSSSGVSYNEQFF.

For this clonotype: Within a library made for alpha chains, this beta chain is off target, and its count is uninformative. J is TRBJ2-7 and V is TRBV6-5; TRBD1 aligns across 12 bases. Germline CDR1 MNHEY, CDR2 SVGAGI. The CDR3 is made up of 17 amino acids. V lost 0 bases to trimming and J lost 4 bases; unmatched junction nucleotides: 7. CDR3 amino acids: CASSYSTGTGGLYEQYF. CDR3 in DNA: TGTGCCAGCAGTTACTCTACCGGGACAGGGGGCTTGTACGAGCAGTACTTC.

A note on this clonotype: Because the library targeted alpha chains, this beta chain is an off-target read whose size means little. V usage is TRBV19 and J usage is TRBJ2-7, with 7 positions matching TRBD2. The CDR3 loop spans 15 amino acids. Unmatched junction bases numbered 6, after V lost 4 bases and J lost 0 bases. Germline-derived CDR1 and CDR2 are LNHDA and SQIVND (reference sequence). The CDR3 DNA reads TGTGCCAGTAGTACTCGCGGGACTACCTCCTACGAGCAGTACTTC. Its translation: CASSTRGTTSYEQYF. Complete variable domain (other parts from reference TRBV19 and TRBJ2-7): DGGITQSPKYLFRKEGQNVTLSCEQNLNHDAMYWYRQDPGQGLRLIYYSQIVNDFQKGDIAEGYSVSREKKESFPLTVTSAQKNPTAFYLCASSTRGTTSYEQYFGPGTRLTVT.

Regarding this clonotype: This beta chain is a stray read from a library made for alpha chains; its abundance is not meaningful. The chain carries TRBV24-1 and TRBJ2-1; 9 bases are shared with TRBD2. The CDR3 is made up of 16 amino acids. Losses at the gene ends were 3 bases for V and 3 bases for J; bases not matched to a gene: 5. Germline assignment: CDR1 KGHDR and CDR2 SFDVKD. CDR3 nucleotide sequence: TGTGCCACCAGTGATGCGACTAGCGGAAACTACAATGAGCAGTTCTTC. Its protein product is CATSDATSGNYNEQFF.

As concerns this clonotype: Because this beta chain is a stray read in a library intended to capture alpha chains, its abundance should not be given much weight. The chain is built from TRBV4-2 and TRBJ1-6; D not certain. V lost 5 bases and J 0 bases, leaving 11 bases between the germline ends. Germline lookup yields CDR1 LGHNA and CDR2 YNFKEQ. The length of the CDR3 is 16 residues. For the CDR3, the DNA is TGTGCCAGCAGCGACCTCCCATTCTCCTATAATTCACCCCTCCACTTT. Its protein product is CASSDLPFSYNSPLHF.

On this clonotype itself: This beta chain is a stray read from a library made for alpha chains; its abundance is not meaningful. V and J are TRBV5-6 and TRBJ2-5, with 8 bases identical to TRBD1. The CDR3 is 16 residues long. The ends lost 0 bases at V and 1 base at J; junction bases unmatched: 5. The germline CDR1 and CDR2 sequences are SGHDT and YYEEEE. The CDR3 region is CASSLGTGSGQETQYF. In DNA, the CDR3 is TGTGCCAGCAGCTTGGGGACAGGGTCGGGCCAAGAGACCCAGTACTTC.

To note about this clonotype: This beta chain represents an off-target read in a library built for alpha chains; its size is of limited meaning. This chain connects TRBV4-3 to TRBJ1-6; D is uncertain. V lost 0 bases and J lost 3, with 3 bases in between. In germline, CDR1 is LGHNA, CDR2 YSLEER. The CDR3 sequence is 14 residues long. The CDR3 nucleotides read TGCGCCAGCAGCCAAGATGGCTATAATTCACCCCTCCACTTT. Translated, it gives CASSQDGYNSPLHF.

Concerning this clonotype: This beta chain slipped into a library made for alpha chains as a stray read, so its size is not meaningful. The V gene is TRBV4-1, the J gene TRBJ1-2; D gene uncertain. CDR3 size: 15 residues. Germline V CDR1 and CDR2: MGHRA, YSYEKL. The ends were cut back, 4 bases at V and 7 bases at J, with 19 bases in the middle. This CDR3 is CASSPGGVRPLGYTF. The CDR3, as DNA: TGCGCCAGCAGCCCAGGTGGGGTACGGCCCCTTGGCTACACCTTC.

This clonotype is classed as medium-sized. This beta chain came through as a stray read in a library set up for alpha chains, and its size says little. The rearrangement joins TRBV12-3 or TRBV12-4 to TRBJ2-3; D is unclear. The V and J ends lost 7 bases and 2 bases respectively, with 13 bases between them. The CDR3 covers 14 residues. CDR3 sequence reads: CASTYRRDTDTQYF. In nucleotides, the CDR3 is TGTGCCAGCACCTACCGACGAGACACAGATACGCAGTATTTT.

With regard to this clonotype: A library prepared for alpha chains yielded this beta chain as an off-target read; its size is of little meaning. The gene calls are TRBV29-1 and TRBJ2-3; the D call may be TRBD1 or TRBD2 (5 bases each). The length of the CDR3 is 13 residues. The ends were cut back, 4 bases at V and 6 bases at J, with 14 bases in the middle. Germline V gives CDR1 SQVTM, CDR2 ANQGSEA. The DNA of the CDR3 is TGCAGCGTTGGGGGACGGGGCAGCGATACGCAGTATTTT. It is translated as CSVGGRGSDTQYF.